Sequencing of this T cell receptor beta chain was carried out in a study of cytomegalovirus exposure and HLA in healthy donors. Study-level points and caveats: Specificity for CMV antigens was confirmed in vitro for a few of the CMV-associated chains.

The PCR had 60 Vbeta and 13 Jbeta primers. The assay was immunoSEQ multiplex PCR, and TCRdb's table has in-frame clones only and misses some. The sample lists a few hundred thousand clones; approximately 70% were seen once. Turning to this clone: Its target is not known.

The V gene's germline CDR1 is LNHNV and CDR2 YYDKDF (reference sequence). This CDR3 comprises 13 residues. The ends lost 3 bases at V and 7 bases at J; junction bases unmatched: 2. The J gene is TRBJ1-4, the V gene TRBV15, with 7 bases identical to TRBD1. The sequence was collected from a young woman in good health and CMV-seronegative. Sequenced material: PBMCs. The CDR3 coding sequence is TGTGCCACCAGCAGCCGGGACAGTGAAAAACTGTTTTTT. It is translated as CATSSRDSEKLFF.